A selection of T cell receptor beta chains follows, all from one sample in a study of blood T cell repertoires in COVID-19. Profiled with immunoSEQ multiplex PCR; TCRdb holds only in-frame clones, not every one. The sample holds approximately 110,000 clones, about four fifths seen once. Specimen: peripheral blood. The receptors were sampled from a woman aged 70-85 years with acute or convalescent COVID-19. Both conserved end residues are part of each CDR3.

j_call,v_call,cdr3_aa
TRBJ2-3,TRBV7-8,CASSLASTDTQYF
TRBJ1-1,TRBV14,CASSQDFRTEAFF
TRBJ1-2,TRBV14,CASSQYERDYYGYTF
TRBJ1-1,TRBV18,CASSPAARGTEAFF
TRBJ1-1,TRBV6-5,CASSLTGPTEAFF
TRBJ2-1,TRBV15,CATSYRSGSDEQFF
TRBJ2-2,TRBV6-5,CASSYAGRNTGELFF
TRBJ1-5,TRBV5-1,CASSTRPGGQPQHF
TRBJ2-2,TRBV10-1,CASSESWPGSNTGELFF
TRBJ1-2,TRBV24-1,CATSDPGQEVYGYTF
TRBJ1-2,TRBV28,CASSDRGPNYGYTF
TRBJ2-7,TRBV3-1/TRBV3-2,CASSQGSGVRDYEQYF
TRBJ1-2,TRBV30,CAWSVASGYTF
TRBJ1-1,TRBV28,CASRSQGAEAFF
TRBJ2-7,TRBV7-2,CASSLREGGWSYEQYF
TRBJ2-1,TRBV30,CAWVSGGSYNEQFF
TRBJ1-6,TRBV30,CAWSPTGGSPLHF
TRBJ1-4,TRBV28,CASSLGSGREKLFF
TRBJ1-1,TRBV6-6,CASSYTPEGGNTEAFF
TRBJ2-1,TRBV6-2/TRBV6-3,CASSYSSGGLRNEQFF
TRBJ2-4,TRBV4-3,CASSQDLDSGASKNIQYF
TRBJ2-1,TRBV9,CASSVSSGPHNEQFF
TRBJ1-2,TRBV11-1,CASSSTGWGYTF
TRBJ2-7,TRBV18,CASSRTRQGKSYEQYF
TRBJ1-2,TRBV6-2/TRBV6-3,CASRPPAGDGYTF
TRBJ1-1,TRBV12-3/TRBV12-4,CASSSTGNTEAFF
TRBJ2-2,TRBV28,CASSFEGTGVAGELFF
TRBJ2-1,TRBV18,CASSQTGGYNEQFF
TRBJ1-5,TRBV28,CASRLSTGKGQPQHF
TRBJ2-7,TRBV27,CASSPRGLIYEQYF
TRBJ2-7,TRBV7-8,CASSLATGVTYEQYF
TRBJ2-5,TRBV28,CASSLVLAEQETQYF
TRBJ2-7,TRBV5-1,CASSLRPGQLYEQYF
TRBJ1-6,TRBV19,CASRPDTRGLYSPLHF
TRBJ2-7,TRBV6-2/TRBV6-3,CASSYSQQGPYEQYF
TRBJ1-1,TRBV27,CASSWTGGNTEAFF
TRBJ1-1,TRBV3-1/TRBV3-2,CASSSRRGLNTEAFF
TRBJ2-3,TRBV7-7,CASSLGLAGVTDTQYF
TRBJ2-6,TRBV20-1,CRAAGANVLTF
TRBJ2-1,TRBV5-6,CASSSGHRSSEQFF
TRBJ1-1,TRBV6-5,CASRSLDRATEAFF
TRBJ2-3,TRBV2,CASSERLAGDFTDTQYF
TRBJ1-5,TRBV9,CASSVTPGQPQHF
TRBJ2-3,TRBV4-3,CASSQDLPDTQYF
TRBJ2-7,TRBV4-1,CASGGHLGEQYF